The T cell receptor beta chain under discussion was sequenced for a study of beta chain features in type 1 diabetes. Study conclusions and caveats: Patients and controls would share equally any PCR tilt toward shorter templates.

In this sample, this clone turned up a few times. As yet, its antigen is unknown. Expressed TCRB transcripts were sequenced because the entire RNA isolate underwent reverse transcription. Measured with immunoSEQ multiplex PCR; TCRdb has only the in-frame clones, and not every one. Among 350,000 to 450,000 clones listed, about 14% were seen once. The TCR was taken from a woman aged 18 to 35 in good health. Sequencing was performed on naive CD4+ T cells from blood.

The DNA for the CDR3 is TGTGCCTGGAGTAACGTCAGGGACACAACTAATGAAAAACTGTTTTTT. Translating gives CAWSNVRDTTNEKLFF. The gene calls are TRBV30 and TRBJ1-4; the D gene is possibly TRBD1 (6 bases). The CDR3 loop spans 16 amino acids. V was trimmed by 2 bases and J by 0 bases, leaving 13 bases between them. Germline V lookup: CDR1 GTSNPN, CDR2 SVGIG (reference sequence).